The 10 T cell receptor beta chains in this list originate from one sample, sequenced in a study of blood T cell repertoires in COVID-19. Generated by immunoSEQ multiplex PCR, the TCRdb table keeps only in-frame clones and is missing some. The sample lists around 330,000 clones, about 85% seen once, with under 2% in the top ten. Sequences were obtained from PBMCs or T cells enriched from blood (not recorded which). These receptor sequences come from a woman aged 25 to 39 who had been exposed to COVID-19.

The rearrangement uses TRBV11-1 and TRBJ1-2; 8 bases are a match to TRBD1. Germline trimming cut 5 bases from V and 5 bases from J; bases unmatched to any gene: 10. Germline lookup yields CDR1 SGHAT and CDR2 FQDESV (reference sequence). The CDR3 extends over 15 amino acids. The CDR3 DNA sequence: TGTGCCAGCAGCCCCCGGGCAGGGGGCAGGTATGGCTACACCTTC. This sequence encodes CASSPRAGGRYGYTF.

Only one count was recorded for this clone. The chain recombines TRBV7-9 with TRBJ1-2; 7 nucleotides agree with TRBD1. With 1 base clipped from V and 4 bases from J, the junction kept 3 bases outside the gene matches. CDR3 size: 14 residues. From germline, CDR1 is SEHNR and CDR2 FQNEAQ (reference sequence). CDR3 nucleotides: TGTGCCAGCAGCTTAGAGGGGGCGGGCTATGGCTACACCTTC. It yields the protein CASSLEGAGYGYTF.

The sample holds one count of this clone. V is TRBV4-2 and J is TRBJ2-5; D might be TRBD2 (5 bases). Germline CDR1 LGHNA, CDR2 YNFKEQ. The ends were cut back, 8 bases at V and 3 bases at J, with 10 bases in the middle. This CDR3 region has 12 residues. The DNA for the CDR3 is TGTGCCAGCTCGGAGACTAAAGAGACCCAGTACTTC. Encoded protein: CASSETKETQYF.

V gene TRBV5-1 combines with J gene TRBJ1-1; 8 bases agree with TRBD1. The germline CDR1 and CDR2 sequences are SGHRS and YFSETQ. V shed 2 bases and J 8 bases; nucleotides not matched to a gene: 5. This CDR3 is built from 13 residues. The CDR3 loop is CASSFGQGNEAFF. In DNA form, the CDR3 reads TGCGCCAGCAGCTTTGGACAGGGAAACGAAGCTTTCTTT.

The chain has TRBV11-2 and TRBJ2-2; 10 bases fit TRBD1. This CDR3 is built from 16 residues. Looked up from germline, CDR1 is SGHAT and CDR2 is FQNNGV. Trimming cost V 3 bases and J 4 bases; bases outside gene matches: 5. The CDR3 protein is CASSFGQGVVTGELFF. The CDR3 bases are TGTGCCAGCAGCTTTGGACAGGGGGTCGTCACCGGGGAGCTGTTTTTT.

This clone was seen just once. This chain uses TRBV28 with TRBJ2-1, with 10 bases lining up with TRBD2. This CDR3 has 17 amino acids. Germline CDR1 reads MDHEN; CDR2 reads SYDVKM. The V and J ends lost 2 bases and 8 bases, in that order; junction bases with no gene match: 12. Here the CDR3 reads CASSLGSSGGLRHEQFF. CDR3 sequence (DNA): TGTGCCAGCAGTTTAGGGTCTAGCGGGGGCCTAAGGCATGAGCAGTTCTTC.

This rearrangement joins TRBV5-4 to TRBJ1-4; D not certain. Germline CDR1 is SGHNT and CDR2 is YYREEE (reference sequence). CDR3 length equals 14 residues. With 4 bases removed from V and 3 bases from J, the gap between germline ends came to 10 bases. The CDR3 spells CASSPEGPNEKLFF. CDR3 DNA: TGTGCCAGCAGCCCAGAGGGCCCTAATGAAAAACTGTTTTTT.

There are a few counts of this clone. The chain employs TRBV7-3 and TRBJ2-7; 8 bases are shared with TRBD1. The CDR3 has 14 residues. The J segment lost 6 bases and the V segment lost 2 bases, leaving 6 bases of the junction unmatched. Germline values: CDR1 SGHTA, CDR2 FQGTGA. The CDR3 reads CASSLPGQGSEQYF. The CDR3 nucleotides read TGTGCCAGCAGCTTACCTGGACAGGGATCCGAGCAGTACTTC.

CDR3 DNA: TGCGCCAGCAGTCGTGACAGGTTTTTCAATCTACTAATGAACACTGAAGCTTTCTTT. This translates into CASSRDRFFNLLMNTEAFF. The chain links TRBV23-1 to TRBJ1-1, with D maybe TRBD1 (6 bases). TRBV23-1 is marked as an open reading frame, function uncertain. The V end was cut by 4 bases, the J end by 0 bases, with 24 bases between. CDR3 size: 19 residues.

In its sample, this clone was seen a few times. The chain has TRBV27 and TRBJ2-1, with 8 bases identical to TRBD1. This CDR3 is built from 17 residues. The trim removed 5 bases at V and 3 bases at J, leaving 12 bases unmatched. Germline V gene lookup returns CDR1 MNHEY and CDR2 SMNVEV (reference sequence). The CDR3 region is CASSTSLTGGFYNEQFF. CDR3 bases: TGTGCCAGCAGTACAAGCCTAACAGGGGGATTCTACAATGAGCAGTTCTTC.